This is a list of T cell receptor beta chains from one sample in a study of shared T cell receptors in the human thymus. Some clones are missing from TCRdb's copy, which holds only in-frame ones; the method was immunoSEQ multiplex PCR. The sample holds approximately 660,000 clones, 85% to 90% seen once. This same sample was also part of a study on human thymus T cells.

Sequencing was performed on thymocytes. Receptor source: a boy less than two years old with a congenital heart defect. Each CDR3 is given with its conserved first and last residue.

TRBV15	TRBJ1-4	CATSREAPGPRGPPGETEKLFF
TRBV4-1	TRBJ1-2	CASSQAQGTFNYGYTF
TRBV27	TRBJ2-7	CASSLDSAGGEQYF
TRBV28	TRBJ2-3	CASRGGLNTQYF
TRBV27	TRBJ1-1	CASRPGQLWTLARWNTEAFF
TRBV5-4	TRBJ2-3	CASSRRSSSGRAEGTDTQYF
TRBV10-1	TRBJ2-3	CASSLSREVTDTQYF
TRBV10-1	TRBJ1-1	CASSESIFPGRLTEAFF
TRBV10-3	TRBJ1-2	CAISRGQVVRDGDYGYTF
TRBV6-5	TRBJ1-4	CASSFRTGEKLFF
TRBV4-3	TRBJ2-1	CASSQGPGGLNEQFF